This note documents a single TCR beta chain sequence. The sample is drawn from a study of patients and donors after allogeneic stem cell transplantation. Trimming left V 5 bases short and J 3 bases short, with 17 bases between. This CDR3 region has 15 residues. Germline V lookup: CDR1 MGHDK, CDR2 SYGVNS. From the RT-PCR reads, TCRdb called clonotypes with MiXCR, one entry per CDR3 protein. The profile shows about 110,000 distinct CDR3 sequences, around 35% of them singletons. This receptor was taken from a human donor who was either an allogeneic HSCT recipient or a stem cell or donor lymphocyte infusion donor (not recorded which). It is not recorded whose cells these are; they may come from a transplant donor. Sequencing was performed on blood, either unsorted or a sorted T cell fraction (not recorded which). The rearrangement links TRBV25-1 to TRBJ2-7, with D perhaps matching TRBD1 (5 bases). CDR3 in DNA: TGTGCCAGCAGTCTCCTAGACAGTTCGGTCTACGAGCAGTACTTC. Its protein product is CASSLLDSSVYEQYF.